The T cell receptor beta chain under discussion was sequenced for a study of Ad26.COV2.S vaccination and SARS-CoV-2 variants. Documented treatment: over 15 received Ad26.COV2.S at low or high dose, single or two shots; 5 received placebo; per-sample allocation not given. Vaccine and placebo recipients were sampled on day 63 after the first injection. The method was immunoSEQ multiplex PCR; TCRdb's version includes in-frame clones alone and lacks a portion of them. The repertoire consists of about 680,000 clones, with around 89% occurring once and the leading ten covering about 1.5%. Germline-derived CDR1 and CDR2 are SGHAT and FQNNGV. V lost 5 bases and J lost 6, with 21 bases in between. There are 16 residues in the CDR3.

This receptor was identified in a person between 18 and 65 years old who received the Ad26.COV2.S COVID-19 vaccine or a placebo. V usage is TRBV11-2 and J usage is TRBJ2-3; possibly TRBD1 or TRBD2 for D (5 bases each). The sequencing here drew on peripheral blood, taken in a trial of Ad26.COV2.S vaccine versus placebo. The CDR3 loop reads CASSPGWDLRTDTQYF. The CDR3 region has the DNA TGTGCCAGCAGCCCCGGATGGGACCTTAGAACGGATACGCAGTATTTT.